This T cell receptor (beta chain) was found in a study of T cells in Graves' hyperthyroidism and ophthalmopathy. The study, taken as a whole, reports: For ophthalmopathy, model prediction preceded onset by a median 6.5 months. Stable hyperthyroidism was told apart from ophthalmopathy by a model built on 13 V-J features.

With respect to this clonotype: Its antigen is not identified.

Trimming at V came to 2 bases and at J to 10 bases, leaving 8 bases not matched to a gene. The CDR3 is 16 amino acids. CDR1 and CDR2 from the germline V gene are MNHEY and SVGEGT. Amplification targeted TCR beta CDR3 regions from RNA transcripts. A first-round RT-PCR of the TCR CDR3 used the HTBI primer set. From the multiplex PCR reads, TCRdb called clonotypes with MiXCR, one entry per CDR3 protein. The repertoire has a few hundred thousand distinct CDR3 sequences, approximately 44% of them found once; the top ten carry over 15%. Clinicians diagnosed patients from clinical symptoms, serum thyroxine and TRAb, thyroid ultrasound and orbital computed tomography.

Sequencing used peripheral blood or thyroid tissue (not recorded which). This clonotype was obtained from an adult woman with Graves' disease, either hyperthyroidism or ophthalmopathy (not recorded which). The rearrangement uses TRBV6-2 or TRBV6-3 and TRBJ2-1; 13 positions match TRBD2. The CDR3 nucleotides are TGTGCCAGCAGTTACCCTGGACTAGCGGGAGTTTACGAGCAGTTCTTC. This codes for CASSYPGLAGVYEQFF.